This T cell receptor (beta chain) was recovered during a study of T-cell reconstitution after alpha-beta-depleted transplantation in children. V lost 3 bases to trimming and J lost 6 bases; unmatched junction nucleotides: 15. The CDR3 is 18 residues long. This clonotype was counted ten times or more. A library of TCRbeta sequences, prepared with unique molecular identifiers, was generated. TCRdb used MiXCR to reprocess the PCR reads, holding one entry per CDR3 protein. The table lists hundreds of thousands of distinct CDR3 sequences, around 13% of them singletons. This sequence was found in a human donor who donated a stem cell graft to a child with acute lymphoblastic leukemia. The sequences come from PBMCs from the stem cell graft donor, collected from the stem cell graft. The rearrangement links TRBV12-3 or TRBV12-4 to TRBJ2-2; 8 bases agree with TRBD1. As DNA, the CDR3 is TGTGCCAGCAGTTTGGGCTTCGGGCAGGGGGCGTCCTCCGGGGAGCTGTTTTTT. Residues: CASSLGFGQGASSGELFF.